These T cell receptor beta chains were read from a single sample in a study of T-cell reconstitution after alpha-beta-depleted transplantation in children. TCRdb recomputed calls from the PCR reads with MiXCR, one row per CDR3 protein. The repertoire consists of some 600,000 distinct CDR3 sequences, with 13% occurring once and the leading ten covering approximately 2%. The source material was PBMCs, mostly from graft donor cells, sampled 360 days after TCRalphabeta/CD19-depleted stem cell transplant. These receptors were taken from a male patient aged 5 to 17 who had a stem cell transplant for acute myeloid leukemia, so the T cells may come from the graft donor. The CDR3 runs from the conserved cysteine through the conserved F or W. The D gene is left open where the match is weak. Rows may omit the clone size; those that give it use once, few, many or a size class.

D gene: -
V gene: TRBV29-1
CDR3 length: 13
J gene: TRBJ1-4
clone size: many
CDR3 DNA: TGCAGCGTTGAAGGGTCGCCGGGGGAAAAACTGTTTTTT
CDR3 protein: CSVEGSPGEKLFF

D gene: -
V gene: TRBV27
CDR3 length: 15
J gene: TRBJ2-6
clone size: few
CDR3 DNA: TGTGCCAGCAGTTTTCAGGGACCTGGGGCCAACGTCCTGACTTTC
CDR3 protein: CASSFQGPGANVLTF

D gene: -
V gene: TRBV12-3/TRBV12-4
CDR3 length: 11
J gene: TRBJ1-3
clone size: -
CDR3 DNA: TGTGCCAGTGGGGCCGGAAACACCATATATTTT
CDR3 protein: CASGAGNTIYF

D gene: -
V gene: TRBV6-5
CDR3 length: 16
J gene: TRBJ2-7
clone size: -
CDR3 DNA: TGTGCCAGCAGTTACTCGCTAGGGGCAGCCGGTTACGAGCAGTACTTC
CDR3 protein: CASSYSLGAAGYEQYF

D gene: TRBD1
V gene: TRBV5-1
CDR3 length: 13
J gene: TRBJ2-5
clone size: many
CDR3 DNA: TGCGCCAGCAGCGCCACAGGGGAAGAGACCCAGTACTTC
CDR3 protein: CASSATGEETQYF

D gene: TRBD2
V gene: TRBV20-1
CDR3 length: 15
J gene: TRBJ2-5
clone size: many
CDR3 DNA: TGCAGTGCTGGGCCACTAGCGGGAGTTTATAAGACCCAGTACTTC
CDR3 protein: CSAGPLAGVYKTQYF

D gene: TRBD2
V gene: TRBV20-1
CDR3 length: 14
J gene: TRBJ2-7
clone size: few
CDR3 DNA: TGCAGTGCTAGAGTATGGGGGGACTACTACGAGCAGTACTTC
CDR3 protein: CSARVWGDYYEQYF

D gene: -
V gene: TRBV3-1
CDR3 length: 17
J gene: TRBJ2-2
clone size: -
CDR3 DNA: TGTGCCAGCAGCCAAGCCGTCTGGAAACCAAACACCGGGGAGCTGTTTTTT
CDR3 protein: CASSQAVWKPNTGELFF

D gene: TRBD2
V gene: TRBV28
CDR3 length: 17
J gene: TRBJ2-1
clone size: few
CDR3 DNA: TGTGCCAGCAGTTTTAATTCGGGAGGGCCCTCGGGTATTGAGCAGTTCTTC
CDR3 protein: CASSFNSGGPSGIEQFF

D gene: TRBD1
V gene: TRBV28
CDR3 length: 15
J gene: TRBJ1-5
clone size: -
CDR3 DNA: TGTGCCAGCAGTGCCCCGACAGGGTACATCCAGCCCCAGCATTTT
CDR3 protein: CASSAPTGYIQPQHF

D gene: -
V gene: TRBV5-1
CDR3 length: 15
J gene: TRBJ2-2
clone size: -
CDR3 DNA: TGCGCCAGCAGCTCAATCCTCGGAGCCACCGGGGAGCTGTTTTTT
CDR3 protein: CASSSILGATGELFF

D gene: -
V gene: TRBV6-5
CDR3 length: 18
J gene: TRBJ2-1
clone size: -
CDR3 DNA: TGTGCCAGCAGTTACACAAATTTCGACGGACGGAGCTTTAATGAGCAGTTCTTC
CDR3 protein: CASSYTNFDGRSFNEQFF

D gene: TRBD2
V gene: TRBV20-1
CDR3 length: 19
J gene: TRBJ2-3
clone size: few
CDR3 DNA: TGCAGTGCTAGAGACCCGCGGGAGGGCGGCGGGAGTAGAGCAGATACGCAGTATTTT
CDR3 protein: CSARDPREGGGSRADTQYF

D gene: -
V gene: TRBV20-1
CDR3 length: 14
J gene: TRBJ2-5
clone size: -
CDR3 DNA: TGCAGTGCTAGACTGTTTGGCGGCGGTGTGGCCCAGTACTTC
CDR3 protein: CSARLFGGGVAQYF

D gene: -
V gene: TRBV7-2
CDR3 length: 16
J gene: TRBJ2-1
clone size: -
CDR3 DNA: TGTGCCAGCAGCTTTCAGGACCCGTCCCTTTACAATGAGCAGTTCTTC
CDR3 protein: CASSFQDPSLYNEQFF

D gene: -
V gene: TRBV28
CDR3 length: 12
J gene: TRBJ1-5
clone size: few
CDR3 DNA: TGTGCCAGCGGGCTCGCCAATCAGCCCCAGCATTTT
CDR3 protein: CASGLANQPQHF

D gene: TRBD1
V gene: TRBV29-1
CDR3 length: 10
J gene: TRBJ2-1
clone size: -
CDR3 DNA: TGCAGCGTTAGACCAGGGGGTGAGTTCTTC
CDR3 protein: CSVRPGGEFF

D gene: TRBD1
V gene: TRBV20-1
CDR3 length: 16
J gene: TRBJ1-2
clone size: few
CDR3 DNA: TGCAGTGCTAGTTATCAGGGGGCATCGGTGAACTATGGCTACACCTTC
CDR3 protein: CSASYQGASVNYGYTF

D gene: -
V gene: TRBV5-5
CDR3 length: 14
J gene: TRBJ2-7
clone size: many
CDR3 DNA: TGTGCCAGCAGCTTCACAGGGTACTCCTACGAGCAGTACTTC
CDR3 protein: CASSFTGYSYEQYF

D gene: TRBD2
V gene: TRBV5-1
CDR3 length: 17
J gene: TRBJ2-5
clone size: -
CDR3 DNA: TGCGCCAGCAGCTTGGCCGCCGCGGGAGGGCCGGGGGAGACCCAGTACTTC
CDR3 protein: CASSLAAAGGPGETQYF

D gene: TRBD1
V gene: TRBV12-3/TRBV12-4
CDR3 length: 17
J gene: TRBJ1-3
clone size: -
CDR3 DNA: TGTGCCAGCAGTTTAGCTCTGTCAGGGGGCTCTGGAAACACCATATATTTT
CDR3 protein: CASSLALSGGSGNTIYF

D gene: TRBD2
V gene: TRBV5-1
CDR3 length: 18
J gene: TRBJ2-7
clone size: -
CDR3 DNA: TGCGCCAGAAATACAGGGACTAGCGGGAGGGTGGGCTCCTACGAGCAGTACTTC
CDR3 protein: CARNTGTSGRVGSYEQYF

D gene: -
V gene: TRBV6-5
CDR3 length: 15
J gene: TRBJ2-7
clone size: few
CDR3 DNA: TGTGCCAGCAGTTACTCGGGTTCCGGGTCCTACGAGCAGTACTTC
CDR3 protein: CASSYSGSGSYEQYF

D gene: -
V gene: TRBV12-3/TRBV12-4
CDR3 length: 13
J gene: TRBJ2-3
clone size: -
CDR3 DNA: TGTGCCACCCTTGGGGGCCCTAGAGATACGCAGTATTTT
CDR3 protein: CATLGGPRDTQYF

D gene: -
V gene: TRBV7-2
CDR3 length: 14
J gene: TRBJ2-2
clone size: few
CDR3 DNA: TGTGCCAGCAGCTTAAGGCAGGGCTCCGGGGAGCTGTTTTTT
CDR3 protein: CASSLRQGSGELFF

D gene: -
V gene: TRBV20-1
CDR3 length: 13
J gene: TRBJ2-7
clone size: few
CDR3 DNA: TGCAGTGCTATCGGGAGAGGGGCCTACGAGCAGTACTTC
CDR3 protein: CSAIGRGAYEQYF

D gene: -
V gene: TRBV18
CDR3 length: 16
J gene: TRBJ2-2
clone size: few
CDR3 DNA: TGTGCCAGCTCAGCACGCTTGCGGGGAAACACCGGGGAGCTGTTTTTT
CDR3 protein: CASSARLRGNTGELFF

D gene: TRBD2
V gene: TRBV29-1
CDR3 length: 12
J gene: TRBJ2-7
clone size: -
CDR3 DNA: TGCAGCGTTGAGGTAGCGGGGTACGAGCAGTACTTC
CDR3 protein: CSVEVAGYEQYF

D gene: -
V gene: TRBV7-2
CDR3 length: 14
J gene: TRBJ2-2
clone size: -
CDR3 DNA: TGTGCCAGAGCAAAGGGCGCGAACACCGGGGAGCTGTTTTTT
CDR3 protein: CARAKGANTGELFF

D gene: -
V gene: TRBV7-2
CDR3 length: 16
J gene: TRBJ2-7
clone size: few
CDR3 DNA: TGTGCCAGCAGCTTGAATCTGGGACTGATTACCTACGAGCAGTACTTC
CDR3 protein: CASSLNLGLITYEQYF

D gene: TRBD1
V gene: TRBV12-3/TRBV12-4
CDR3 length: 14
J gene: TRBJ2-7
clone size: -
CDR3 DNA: TGTGCCAGCAGTTGGGGACAGCAGGTGGGCGAGCAGTACTTC
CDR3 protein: CASSWGQQVGEQYF

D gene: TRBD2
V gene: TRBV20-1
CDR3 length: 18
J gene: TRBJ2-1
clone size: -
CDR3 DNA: TGCAGTGCCGGACTAGCTCGGGCCTCCGGGAGCTCCTACAATGAGCAGTTCTTC
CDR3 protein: CSAGLARASGSSYNEQFF

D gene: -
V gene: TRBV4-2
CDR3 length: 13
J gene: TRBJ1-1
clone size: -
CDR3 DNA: TGTGCCAGCAGCCAAGGGGGTCGAACTGAAGCTTTCTTT
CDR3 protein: CASSQGGRTEAFF

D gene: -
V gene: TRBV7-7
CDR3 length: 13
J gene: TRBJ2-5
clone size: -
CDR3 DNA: TGTGCTAGCCTCTTTAAGGCTCAAGAGACCCAGTACTTC
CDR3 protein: CASLFKAQETQYF

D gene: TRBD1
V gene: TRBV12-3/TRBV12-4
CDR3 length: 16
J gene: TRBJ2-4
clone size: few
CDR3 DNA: TGTGCCAGCAGGGAGGACAGGGGGCGAACCAAAAACATTCAGTACTTC
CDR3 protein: CASREDRGRTKNIQYF

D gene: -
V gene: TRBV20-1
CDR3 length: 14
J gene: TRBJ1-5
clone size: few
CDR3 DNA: TGCAGTGCTAGATTCGAAGGGAGCAATCAGCCCCAGCATTTT
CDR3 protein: CSARFEGSNQPQHF

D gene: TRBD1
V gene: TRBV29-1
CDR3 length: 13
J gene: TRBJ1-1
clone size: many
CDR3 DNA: TGCAGCGCCTTTTCAGGGGGCCGGACTGAAGCTTTCTTT
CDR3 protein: CSAFSGGRTEAFF

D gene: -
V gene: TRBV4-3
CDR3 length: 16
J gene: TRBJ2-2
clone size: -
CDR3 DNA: TGCGCCAGCAGCCAAGAGCGGGGGCGCGGCACCGGGGAGCTGTTTTTT
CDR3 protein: CASSQERGRGTGELFF

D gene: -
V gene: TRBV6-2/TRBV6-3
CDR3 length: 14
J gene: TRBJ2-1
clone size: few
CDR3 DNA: TGTGCCAGCAGTTTTTCAGGGCTCTACAATGAGCAGTTCTTC
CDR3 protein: CASSFSGLYNEQFF

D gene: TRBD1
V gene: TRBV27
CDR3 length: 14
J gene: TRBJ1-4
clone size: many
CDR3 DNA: TGTGCCAGCAGCTGGACAGGGGGTGCTGAAAAACTGTTTTTT
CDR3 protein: CASSWTGGAEKLFF

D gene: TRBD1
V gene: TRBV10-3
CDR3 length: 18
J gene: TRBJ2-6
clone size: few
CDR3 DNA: TGTGCCATCAGTCACTATCCGGGACAGACCTCTGGGGCCAACGTCCTGACTTTC
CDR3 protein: CAISHYPGQTSGANVLTF

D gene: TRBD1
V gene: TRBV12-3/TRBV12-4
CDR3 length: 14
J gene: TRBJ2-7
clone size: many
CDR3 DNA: TGTGCCAGCAGGCTGGGGACAGGGGGTTACGAGCAGTACTTC
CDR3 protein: CASRLGTGGYEQYF

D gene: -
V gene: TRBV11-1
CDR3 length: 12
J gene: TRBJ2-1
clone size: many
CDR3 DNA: TGTGCCAGCAGCTCACCAACAGGGCAGCGGTTCTTC
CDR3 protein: CASSSPTGQRFF

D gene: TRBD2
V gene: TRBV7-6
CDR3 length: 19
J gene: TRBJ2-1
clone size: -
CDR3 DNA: TGTGCCAGCAGCGCCCAGGGGCGACTTTCTAGCGGGGTTTACAATGAGCAGTTCTTC
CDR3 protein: CASSAQGRLSSGVYNEQFF

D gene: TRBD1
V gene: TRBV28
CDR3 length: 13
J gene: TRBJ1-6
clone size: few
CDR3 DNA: TGTGCCACCCGGGACAGGGTTAATTCACCCCTCCACTTT
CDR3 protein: CATRDRVNSPLHF

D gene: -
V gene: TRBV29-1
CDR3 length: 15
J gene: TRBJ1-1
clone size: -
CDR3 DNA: TGCAGCGTTGATCTGTCGGGAAGAGGGGACACTGAAGCTTTCTTT
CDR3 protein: CSVDLSGRGDTEAFF

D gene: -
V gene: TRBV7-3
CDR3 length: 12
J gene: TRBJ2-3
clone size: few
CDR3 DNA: TGTGCCAGCAGCGTGGACACAGATACGCAGTATTTT
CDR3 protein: CASSVDTDTQYF

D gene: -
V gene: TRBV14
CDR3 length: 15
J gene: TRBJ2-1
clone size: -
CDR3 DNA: TGTGCCAGCAGCCGCCGGGACATACCTTACAATGAGCAGTTCTTC
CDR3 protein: CASSRRDIPYNEQFF

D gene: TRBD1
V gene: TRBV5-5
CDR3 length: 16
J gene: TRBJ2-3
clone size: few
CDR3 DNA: TGTGCCAGCAGCACCTGGGACAGGGGTTCGACAGATACGCAGTATTTT
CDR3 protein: CASSTWDRGSTDTQYF

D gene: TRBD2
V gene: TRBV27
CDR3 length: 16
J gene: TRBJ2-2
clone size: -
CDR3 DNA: TGTGCCAGCATGAGGCGGGAGGGCCTGGGCACCGGGGAGCTGTTTTTT
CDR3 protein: CASMRREGLGTGELFF

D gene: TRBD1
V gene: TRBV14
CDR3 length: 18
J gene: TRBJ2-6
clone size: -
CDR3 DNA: TGTGTCAGCAGCCAACCCGGGACAGTGAGCTCTGGGGCCAACGTCCTGACTTTC
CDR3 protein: CVSSQPGTVSSGANVLTF